Listed below are T cell receptor beta chains from one sample, sequenced in a study of graft-versus-host responses after intestinal transplantation. The method was immunoSEQ multiplex PCR; TCRdb's version includes in-frame clones alone and lacks a portion of them. Of roughly 60,000 clones listed, about 93% are singletons. The specimen comprised PBMCs, sampled around 120 days after intestinal transplantation. Source of these receptors: a human patient who received an intestinal transplant, so some T cells may come from the graft donor. Each CDR3 is given with its conserved first and last residue. Fields, in order: V gene, J gene, D gene, clone size, CDR3 DNA, CDR3 protein. The D gene is left open where the match is weak. Size is omitted from some rows. Given values are once, few, many or a class for expanded clones.

>TRBV19|TRBJ1-1|-|-
TGTGCCAGTAGTGTGGACCTTTCCACTGAAGCTTTCTTT
CASSVDLSTEAFF
>TRBV4-1|TRBJ2-5|-|-
TGCGCCAGCAGCCAAGATCTGGGGGACTGGGAGACCCAGTACTTC
CASSQDLGDWETQYF
>TRBV5-4|TRBJ2-2|TRBD1|-
TGTGCCAGCAGCTTGAGTGGGACAGGAGCCACCGGGGAGCTGTTTTTT
CASSLSGTGATGELFF
>TRBV5-1|TRBJ2-3|TRBD2|few
TGCGCCAGCAGCTTGGCGGGGGGGCGTGAGGTGGCGCAGTATTTT
CASSLAGGREVAQYF
>TRBV6-6|TRBJ2-6|-|-
TGTGCCAGCAGCTTCTCTGGGGCCAACGTCCTGACTTTC
CASSFSGANVLTF
>TRBV5-1|TRBJ2-1|TRBD2|-
TGCGCCAGCAGCCAAGGACTAGCGCCCTCCTACAATGAGCAGTTCTTC
CASSQGLAPSYNEQFF
>TRBV6-1|TRBJ2-7|TRBD1|-
TGTGCCAGCACCGAAGACAGGGGGGGGTCCTACGAGCAGTACTTC
CASTEDRGGSYEQYF
>TRBV28|TRBJ2-2|TRBD2|-
TGTGCCAGCACCGCTAGCGGGAGGCAAACGAACACCGGGGAGCTGTTTTTT
CASTASGRQTNTGELFF
>TRBV28|TRBJ2-5|-|-
TGTGCCAGCAGTTTGCCCGCGGGTCGAGAGACCCAGTACTTC
CASSLPAGRETQYF
>TRBV18|TRBJ2-1|-|-
TGTGCCAGCTCACCACCCCACAGGGTCCATGAGCAGTTCTTC
CASSPPHRVHEQFF
>TRBV7-2|TRBJ2-7|-|-
TGTGCCAGCAGCTTAGAAGGGCAGGTTGGAGAGCAGTACTTC
CASSLEGQVGEQYF
>TRBV9|TRBJ2-1|TRBD1|-
TGTGCCAGCAGCCCTCAAACCGGGACAGGGGTGCAGTTCTTC
CASSPQTGTGVQFF
>TRBV28|TRBJ2-7|-|-
TGTGCCAGCAGTTTACAGGGACGGCAGTACTTC
CASSLQGRQYF
>TRBV15|TRBJ2-5|TRBD2|-
TGTGCCACCAGCAGAGAGCTAGCGGCCCCCAAGACCCAGTACTTC
CATSRELAAPKTQYF
>TRBV7-9|TRBJ1-5|TRBD1|-
TGTGCCAGCAGCTTAGCGTTTAGGGGACAGGTGGGTCAGCCCCAGCATTTT
CASSLAFRGQVGQPQHF
>TRBV13|TRBJ2-7|TRBD1|-
TGTGCCAGCAGTTCAATCAGGGACAGTGGCTACGAGCAGTACTTC
CASSSIRDSGYEQYF
>TRBV4-1|TRBJ1-5|TRBD1|-
TGCGCCAGCAGCCAAGAAGTGGGACAGGGACATTCCCAGCATTTT
CASSQEVGQGHSQHF
>TRBV27|TRBJ2-7|TRBD2|-
TGTGCCAGCAGTCAAACGACTAGCGGCCTCTACGAGCAGTACTTC
CASSQTTSGLYEQYF
>TRBV5-1|TRBJ2-3|TRBD1|-
TGCGCCAGCAGCTCGGGACAGATAGAGGTGTATTTT
CASSSGQIEVYF
>TRBV5-6|TRBJ1-1|-|-
TGTGCCAGCAGCTATAACTTACCGGCCTCTGAAGCTTTCTTT
CASSYNLPASEAFF
>TRBV7-9|TRBJ1-1|-|-
TGTGCCAGCAGCTTAGAAGGGGGGAGGCAGCCCGAAGCTTTCTTT
CASSLEGGRQPEAFF
>TRBV6-1|TRBJ2-6|-|-
TGTGCCAGCAGTGAGAACAGGGCGTCTGGGGCCAACGTCCTGACTTTC
CASSENRASGANVLTF
>TRBV28|TRBJ1-2|TRBD1|-
TGTGCCAGCAGTCCTGGGACAGAGCCCTATGGCTACACCTTC
CASSPGTEPYGYTF
>TRBV5-4|TRBJ2-3|-|-
TGTGCCAGCAGCTTGGTGGGCACAGATACGCAGTATTTT
CASSLVGTDTQYF
>TRBV5-6|TRBJ2-1|-|-
TGTGCCAGCAGCTTGGACAGAACTAACAATGAGCAGTTCTTC
CASSLDRTNNEQFF
>TRBV7-9|TRBJ2-1|-|once
TGTGCCAGCAGCTTATCGAGAACGGGACTCCCGGGCGATGAGCAGTTCTTC
CASSLSRTGLPGDEQFF
>TRBV27|TRBJ2-3|TRBD2|-
TGTGCCAGCAGTCCGTTGACTAGCGGGGGCACAGATACGCAGTATTTT
CASSPLTSGGTDTQYF